This is a list of T cell receptor beta chains from one sample in a study of shared clonotypes between healthy human individuals. Data came from immunoSEQ multiplex PCR; TCRdb stores just in-frame clones and leaves some out. Of 450,000 or so clones in the sample, 77% are singletons; the top ten hold about 11%. The sequenced sample was PBMCs. Receptors originate from a woman between 35 and 50 years old in good health. Some clones in this sample may be carry-over from other donors' samples. Both conserved end residues are part of each CDR3. The listing skips clone size in some rows; elsewhere it reads once, few, many or a size class.

>-|TRBV30|13|TRBJ2-7
CAWTVSGAYEQYF
>-|TRBV15|12|TRBJ2-7
CATSRSRYEQYF
>-|TRBV7-3|13|TRBJ2-3
CASSLLQKDTQYF
>many|TRBV29-1|11|TRBJ1-2
CSVVANYGYTF
>-|TRBV27|15|TRBJ1-2
CASSLLPDRGYGYTF
>many|TRBV2|12|TRBJ2-7
CASTTTGAEQYF
>-|TRBV19|14|TRBJ1-1
CASSLQGEGVQAFF
>-|TRBV28|14|TRBJ2-5
CASNRFQGLETQYF
>-|TRBV2|14|TRBJ2-3
CASRLAISTDTQYF
>-|TRBV2|14|TRBJ1-2
CASNLWGAQGGYTF
>-|TRBV28|15|TRBJ2-3
CASSLGTSGLDTQYF
>few|TRBV9|10|TRBJ2-7
CASTVYEQYF
>-|TRBV30|14|TRBJ1-1
CAWRAPGPTSGAFF
>-|TRBV19|15|TRBJ1-2
CASSIQGLANYGYTF
>-|TRBV28|14|TRBJ2-7
CASSRTGGNYEQYF
>-|TRBV28|14|TRBJ2-7
CASRTPGLAHEQYF
>-|TRBV29-1|14|TRBJ2-5
CSVEEWAGQETQYF
>-|TRBV6-4|16|TRBJ2-6
CASSDSSGAGANVLTF
>-|TRBV28|14|TRBJ2-7
CASSLPNPGQVLDF
>-|TRBV29-1|13|TRBJ1-1
CSVVQGALSEAFF
>-|TRBV6-4|14|TRBJ1-2
CASSKDRGDYGYTF
>-|TRBV7-2|13|TRBJ1-2
CASSLDRDYGYTF
>-|TRBV6-1|15|TRBJ2-7
CASSDTPLGFVEQYF
>-|TRBV11-2|15|TRBJ2-7
CASSSPRRAHYEQYF
>many|TRBV28|14|TRBJ1-4
CATRMGTENEKLFF
>-|TRBV7-2|13|TRBJ2-7
CASSGEGGRKQYF
>-|TRBV6-5|15|TRBJ2-7
CASSLTWTGPVEQYF
>-|TRBV5-1|14|TRBJ1-4
CASSAGATNEKLFF
>-|TRBV10-3|14|TRBJ2-7
CAISEGGRAYEQYF
>few|TRBV21-1|16|TRBJ1-1
CASSKVGSHSRAEAFF
>-|TRBV30|13|TRBJ1-6
CAWRDNYNSPLHF
>-|TRBV7-2|14|TRBJ2-5
CASSRDSFQETQYF
>-|TRBV5-1|15|TRBJ2-2
CASSGGRGNTGELFF
>-|TRBV2|13|-
CASSDDRAHEQYF
>once|TRBV29-1|15|TRBJ2-7
CSVVLQGMGQYEQYF
>-|TRBV5-1|13|TRBJ2-5
CASSPDGQETQYF
>many|TRBV29-1|13|TRBJ2-7
CSGREGTLNEQYF
>-|TRBV7-8|13|TRBJ2-1
CASSLDGLNEQFF
>-|TRBV9|15|TRBJ2-5
CASSAGQGAWETQYF
>few|TRBV2|15|TRBJ2-7
CASSEVAGVGYEQYF
>-|TRBV28|13|TRBJ2-7
CASSLRQGGEQYF
>many|TRBV19|16|TRBJ2-6
CASSADQGSGANVLTF
>few|TRBV5-1|17|TRBJ2-6
CASSWGDTNSGANVLTF
>-|TRBV9|16|TRBJ1-3
CASNPGQGAPGNTIYF
>once|TRBV6-6|11|TRBJ2-1
CASSPSDEQFF
>few|TRBV11-2|16|TRBJ2-1
CASSLRREATMNEQFF
>few|TRBV30|15|TRBJ1-4
CAWSWLGGTNEKLFF
>-|TRBV5-1|14|TRBJ1-4
CASSAGTVNEKLFF
>-|TRBV2|9|TRBJ1-5
CASGFPEHF
>-|TRBV4-3|15|TRBJ1-2
CASSQNTGVGYGYTF